The 29 T cell receptor beta chains below all came from one sample that was sequenced in a study of beta chain features in type 1 diabetes. Expressed TCRB transcripts were sequenced because the isolated RNA had all been reverse transcribed beforehand. The table came from immunoSEQ multiplex PCR; TCRdb's copy has only in-frame clones and leaves some out. Of 15,000 to 20,000 clones listed, 50% are singletons. Specimen: stem cell memory CD4+ T cells from blood. The receptor source for this set is a man aged 18-30 years in good health.

The V and J genes are TRBV7-2 and TRBJ1-6, with 8 nucleotides matching TRBD1. The CDR3 has 16 residues. The V segment lost 5 bases and the J segment 14 bases; nucleotides outside the gene matches: 17. CDR1 and CDR2 from the germline V gene are SGHTA and FQGNSA. CDR3 region: CASSHTGGSSSPTLHF. DNA for the CDR3: TGTGCCAGCAGCCACACAGGGGGGTCTTCGTCCCCCACCCTCCACTTT.

This clone was observed a handful of times. The rearrangement links TRBV10-3 to TRBJ2-2, with TRBD1 matching over 9 bases. CDR3 size: 14 residues. The J segment lost 5 bases and the V segment lost 8 bases, leaving 6 bases of the junction unmatched. The germline V gene encodes CDR1 ENHRY and CDR2 SYGVKD. The CDR3 is CAIGGDRETGELFF. As DNA, the CDR3 is TGTGCCATCGGGGGGGACAGGGAAACCGGGGAGCTGTTTTTT.

This sequence joins TRBV2 and TRBJ2-7, with D tentatively TRBD2 (6 bases). Germline V lookup: CDR1 SNHLY, CDR2 FYNNEI. Trimming left V 6 bases short and J 6 bases short, with 21 bases between. This CDR3 comprises 15 residues. The CDR3 loop reads CASSAGTGARGEQYF. DNA of the CDR3: TGTGCCAGCAGCGCCGGGACTGGGGCGAGAGGCGAGCAGTACTTC.

The chain is built from TRBV11-1 and TRBJ2-5, with D unresolved. Germline V gene lookup returns CDR1 SGHAT and CDR2 FQDESV (reference sequence). The CDR3 is 14 residues long. V lost 1 base and J 5 bases, leaving 11 bases between the germline ends. The chain's CDR3 is CASSLESLRETQYF. The CDR3 coding sequence is TGTGCCAGCAGCTTAGAGAGTTTGAGGGAGACCCAGTACTTC.

The gene calls are TRBV15 and TRBJ1-2; the D gene is possibly TRBD1 (6 bases). Germline CDR1 LNHNV, CDR2 YYDKDF (reference sequence). The CDR3 totals 14 residues. V was clipped by 0 bases and J by 6 bases, with 11 bases between them. The CDR3 DNA is TGTGCCACCAGCAGAGATATAGCAGGGGATGGCTACACCTTC. The encoded protein is CATSRDIAGDGYTF.

V is TRBV27 and J is TRBJ1-1; 7 bases align to TRBD1. Germline trimming cut 0 bases from V and 5 bases from J; bases unmatched to any gene: 6. The CDR3 runs 15 residues. Germline CDR1 reads MNHEY; CDR2 reads SMNVEV (reference sequence). The CDR3 here is CASSLSTGVGTEAFF. The DNA of the CDR3 is TGTGCCAGCAGTTTATCTACAGGGGTAGGAACTGAAGCTTTCTTT.

The chain couples TRBV30 to TRBJ2-7, with TRBD2 identical over 7 bases. V was pared by 8 bases and J by 0 bases, with 7 bases of the junction left unmatched. The CDR3 runs 13 residues. Looked up from germline, CDR1 is GTSNPN and CDR2 is SVGIG (reference sequence). This CDR3 is CAGIGGISYEQYF. The CDR3, as DNA: TGTGCCGGGATCGGGGGGATCTCCTACGAGCAGTACTTC.

This clone is a singleton in its sample. The J gene is TRBJ2-3, the V gene TRBV4-3, with TRBD2 matching 15 bases. The CDR3 runs 16 residues. Losses at the gene ends were 4 bases for V and 3 bases for J; bases not matched to a gene: 2. Germline CDR1 is LGHNA and CDR2 is YSLEER. The CDR3 reads CASSPGTSGGTDTQYF. CDR3 nucleotide sequence: TGCGCCAGCAGCCCCGGGACTAGCGGGGGGACAGATACGCAGTATTTT.

This chain uses TRBV6-5 with TRBJ1-1; D uncertain. Germline CDR1 reads MNHEY; CDR2 reads SVGAGI. This CDR3 region has 14 residues. Trimming took 5 bases from V and 1 from J, leaving 11 bases between them. DNA of the CDR3: TGTGCCAGCAGTGAAGTTGGCCGGAACACTGAAGCTTTCTTT. Protein sequence: CASSEVGRNTEAFF.

In DNA, the CDR3 is TGCGCCAGCAGTGGGCAGCTCCCTTATGGCTACACCTTC. Amino acids: CASSGQLPYGYTF. The chain uses TRBV5-1 and TRBJ1-2; no clear D. Germline loops: CDR1 SGHRS, CDR2 YFSETQ. The CDR3 covers 13 residues. Trimming left V 5 bases short and J 5 bases short, with 13 bases between.

This clone was seen a handful of times. CDR3 sequence reads: CASSPGLLHTEAFF. The CDR3 DNA follows: TGTGCCAGCAGCCCGGGACTTCTCCACACTGAAGCTTTCTTT. This chain links TRBV5-4 with TRBJ1-1; perhaps TRBD1 as D (5 bases). Germline V CDR1 and CDR2: SGHNT, YYREEE (reference sequence). This CDR3 is built from 14 residues. Trimming cost V 4 bases and J 3 bases, with 13 bases left between them. Looking up the rest from reference TRBV5-4 and TRBJ1-1 gives the full variable domain: ETGVTQSPTHLIKTRGQQVTLRCSSQSGHNTVSWYQQALGQGPQFIFQYYREEENGRGNFPPRFSGLQFPNYSSELNVNALELDDSALYLCASSPGLLHTEAFFGQGTRLTVV.

This clone has more than one count but fewer than ten. This chain links TRBV25-1 with TRBJ2-5; unclear D gene. Germline assignment: CDR1 MGHDK and CDR2 SYGVNS. Trimming cost V 5 bases and J 0 bases, with 10 bases left between them. CDR3 size: 14 residues. The CDR3 region is CASSRSEYQETQYF. DNA of the CDR3: TGTGCCAGCAGTCGCTCGGAGTACCAAGAGACCCAGTACTTC.

This clone was seen only a few times. This chain joins TRBV7-2 and TRBJ1-5, with D hard to call. The germline V gene encodes CDR1 SGHTA and CDR2 FQGNSA. Trimming shortened V by 2 bases and J by 8 bases, and 10 bases separated the two germline ends. The CDR3 has 13 residues. The CDR3 here is CASSLQAGEPQHF. The CDR3 DNA reads as TGTGCCAGCAGCTTACAGGCCGGGGAGCCCCAGCATTTT.

J is TRBJ1-5 and V is TRBV29-1; a weak D match, TRBD1 (6 bases). V was shortened by 4 bases and J by 2 bases, with 12 bases between the two germline ends. The CDR3 has 14 amino acids. CDR1 and CDR2 (germline): SQVTM, ANQGSEA. The DNA for the CDR3 is TGCAGCGTTGTGCCGGGGGGCGGCAATCAGCCCCAGCATTTT. Translated: CSVVPGGGNQPQHF.

This chain uses TRBV7-8 with TRBJ2-3; 7 nucleotides line up with TRBD1. CDR1 SGHVS and CDR2 FQNEAQ come from the germline V gene. V dropped 5 bases and J dropped 11; count of bases not matched to a gene: 10. The CDR3 extends over 13 amino acids. For the CDR3, the DNA is TGTGCCAGCAGCCAGGTGGGGGACAGTCTGCAGTATTTT. Encoded protein: CASSQVGDSLQYF.

The chain uses TRBV2 and TRBJ1-2; 8 bases align to TRBD1. There are 14 residues in the CDR3. V lost 6 bases and J lost 8; bases outside the gene matches: 11. The germline V gene has CDR1 SNHLY and CDR2 FYNNEI. DNA of the CDR3: TGTGCCAGCAGGGCGGACAGGGTAGGCTTAGGCTACACCTTC. This gives the protein CASRADRVGLGYTF.

The J gene is TRBJ2-1, the V gene TRBV4-2; no clear D gene. CDR1 is LGHNA and CDR2 is YNFKEQ in the germline V gene. CDR3 length equals 16 residues. Trimming pared 0 bases from V and 0 bases from J, leaving 9 bases between. The CDR3 here is CASSQDIGGSYNEQFF. The CDR3 bases are TGTGCCAGCAGCCAAGATATCGGCGGCTCCTACAATGAGCAGTTCTTC.

The CDR3 nucleotides are TGTGCCAGCAGCTTAGCGGGGGGGTCGATAGGAAAGACCCAGTACTTC. This translates into CASSLAGGSIGKTQYF. This chain joins TRBV7-2 and TRBJ2-5; 7 nucleotides align to TRBD2. Germline V gene sequence: CDR1 SGHTA, CDR2 FQGNSA. This CDR3 region has 16 residues. V lost 0 bases and J lost 6; bases outside the gene matches: 10.

The rearrangement joins TRBV29-1 to TRBJ2-1; 9 bases line up with TRBD1. J was trimmed by 7 bases and V by 7 bases; bases with no gene match: 8. From germline, CDR1 is SQVTM and CDR2 ANQGSEA. The CDR3 runs 13 residues. The CDR3 region has the DNA TGCAGCGCTCACAGGGGGCTGGTGAATGAGCAGTTCTTC. It translates to CSAHRGLVNEQFF.

This sequence joins TRBV7-6 and TRBJ2-2, with D hard to call. Trimming took 2 bases from V and 7 from J, leaving 8 bases between them. The CDR3 has 13 amino acids. The V gene's germline CDR1 is SGHVS and CDR2 FNYEAQ. The CDR3 DNA reads as TGTGCCAGCAGCTTATCCGGGTTCGGGGAGCTGTTTTTT. Encoded protein: CASSLSGFGELFF.

Only a few counts were recorded for this clone. V usage is TRBV30 and J usage is TRBJ1-6; D is unresolved. The ends were cut back, 4 bases at V and 5 bases at J, with 12 bases in the middle. CDR1 is GTSNPN, CDR2 SVGIG, per germline (reference sequence). CDR3 length equals 14 residues. The chain's CDR3 is CAWMQQRNNSPLHF. The DNA for the CDR3 is TGTGCCTGGATGCAACAGAGAAATAATTCACCCCTCCACTTT.

The sample holds one count of this clone. The chain uses TRBV10-3 and TRBJ2-3, with 7 bases fitting TRBD2. Per the germline V gene, CDR1 is ENHRY and CDR2 is SYGVKD. This CDR3 has 14 residues. Trimming at V came to 4 bases and at J to 5 bases, leaving 6 bases not matched to a gene. In DNA form, the CDR3 reads TGTGCCATCAGTGGCGGGAGTAAGGTAGATACGCAGTATTTT. Translating gives CAISGGSKVDTQYF.

This chain uses TRBV29-1 with TRBJ2-3; TRBD1 aligns across 9 bases. The V gene's germline CDR1 is SQVTM and CDR2 ANQGSEA. The trim removed 4 bases at V and 10 bases at J, leaving 12 bases unmatched. The CDR3 consists of 14 residues. The CDR3 sequence is CSVGRDRVGGAQYF. The CDR3 DNA reads as TGCAGCGTTGGCAGGGACAGGGTGGGGGGGGCGCAGTATTTT.

V gene TRBV19 combines with J gene TRBJ2-7, with TRBD2 matching over 8 bases. Looked up from germline, CDR1 is LNHDA and CDR2 is SQIVND (reference sequence). Germline trimming cut 9 bases from V and 0 bases from J; bases unmatched to any gene: 1. CDR3 length equals 12 residues. The CDR3 nucleotides are TGTGCCAGCGGGAGGGGCTCCTACGAGCAGTACTTC. Amino acid sequence: CASGRGSYEQYF.

This sequence joins TRBV18 and TRBJ1-5; 11 bases fit TRBD1. Germline-derived CDR1 and CDR2 are KGHSH and LQKENI. V lost 0 bases and J lost 0; bases outside the gene matches: 4. The CDR3 is made up of 18 amino acids. The CDR3 sequence: CASSPPGQGAYSNQPQHF. The CDR3 coding sequence is TGTGCCAGCTCACCACCCGGACAGGGGGCCTATAGCAATCAGCCCCAGCATTTT.

The chain employs TRBV7-2 and TRBJ2-7, with D hard to call. Germline CDR1 reads SGHTA; CDR2 reads FQGNSA. V was cut by 1 base and J by 3 bases, with 10 bases left in between. The CDR3 is 14 residues long. The CDR3 region is CASSLESSYYEQYF. The CDR3 DNA reads as TGTGCCAGCAGCTTAGAATCCAGTTACTACGAGCAGTACTTC.

The chain employs TRBV30 and TRBJ2-7, with TRBD1 identical over 7 bases. CDR1 and CDR2 from the germline V gene are GTSNPN and SVGIG (reference sequence). J gave up 1 base and V 4 bases, and 7 bases lay outside the gene matches. The CDR3 totals 14 residues. The CDR3 here is CAWTKGTVSYEQYF. In DNA, the CDR3 is TGTGCCTGGACAAAAGGGACAGTTTCCTACGAGCAGTACTTC.

This clone was detected only a few times. The chain links TRBV10-3 to TRBJ2-1, with 10 bases identical to TRBD1. Trimming at V came to 6 bases and at J to 8 bases, leaving 10 bases not matched to a gene. Germline V CDR1 and CDR2: ENHRY, SYGVKD. The CDR3 loop spans 15 amino acids. In DNA form, the CDR3 reads TGTGCCATCAGGCAAGACAGGGGGCGAGCCGATGAGCAGTTCTTC. It translates to CAIRQDRGRADEQFF.

The rearrangement links TRBV4-1 to TRBJ2-7; D is possibly TRBD1 (6 bases). V dropped 5 bases and J dropped 3 bases, with 17 bases sitting between them. Germline V gene lookup returns CDR1 MGHRA and CDR2 YSYEKL. The CDR3 totals 15 residues. The CDR3 reads CASSSSSRGLYEQYF. CDR3 in DNA: TGCGCCAGCAGCTCCTCGTCCAGGGGTCTCTACGAGCAGTACTTC.